The source of this TCR beta chain is a study of blood T cell repertoires in COVID-19. Whole-study context: The cDNA or gDNA used as material had been derived from T cells, B-cell-depleted T cells, or PBMCs.

Profiled with immunoSEQ multiplex PCR; TCRdb holds only in-frame clones, not every one. The table lists under 150,000 clones, around 80% of them singletons, with 1.9% in the top ten. Germline-derived CDR1 and CDR2 are MNHNS and SASEGT. The CDR3 runs 15 residues. The V segment lost 3 bases and the J segment 6 bases; nucleotides outside the gene matches: 9. Sequencing input: peripheral blood. The rearrangement uses TRBV6-1 and TRBJ2-7; the match to TRBD1 covers 9 bases. The TCR comes from a man in his 70s with acute or convalescent COVID-19. The CDR3 region has the DNA TGTGCCAGCAGTGATCCGGGACAGGGTAAGGTCGAGCAGTACTTC. Its protein product is CASSDPGQGKVEQYF.